The present entry profiles one T cell receptor beta chain with its context. The data were taken from a study of follicular helper T cells after annual influenza vaccination. This table comes from immunoSEQ multiplex PCR, and its TCRdb copy is limited to in-frame clones, with some not included. The sample includes several thousand clones, more than 80% of them seen just once. The time point denotes: 2014-2015 season, 7 days after vaccination. The length of the CDR3 is 13 residues. Trimming left V 5 bases short and J 5 bases short, with 12 bases between. Germline loops: CDR1 SGHTA, CDR2 FQGNSA. The V and J genes are TRBV7-2 and TRBJ1-1; no clear D. This TCR was sampled from an adult who received the influenza vaccine. Source: CXCR5+ CD38- circulating T follicular helper cells from blood, taken 7 days after influenza vaccination. Sample subset: circulating Tfh, non-naive CD4+CXCR5+PD-1+ (ICOS+CD38+ or ICOS-CD38-). The CDR3 sequence: CASSQTRWTEAFF. The CDR3 DNA sequence: TGTGCCAGCAGCCAAACCCGTTGGACTGAAGCTTTCTTT.